What follows describes a single T cell receptor (beta chain). This sample is drawn from a study of blood T cell repertoires in COVID-19. For the study at large: PBMCs, B-cell-depleted T cells, or T cells provided the cDNA or gDNA that made up the material.

Trimming removed 0 bases from V and 6 bases from J; junction bases left unmatched: 5. The CDR3 runs 14 residues. Germline loops: CDR1 SGHDT, CDR2 YYEEEE. Sequenced by immunoSEQ multiplex PCR; TCRdb stores in-frame clones only, minus some. The data hold under 450,000 clones, with roughly 87% observed a single time. This clonotype originated in a woman aged 30 to 39 who had recovered from COVID-19. The material sequenced was PBMCs or T cells enriched from blood (not recorded which). The chain couples TRBV5-6 to TRBJ2-7, with TRBD2 matching 8 bases. The CDR3 loop is CASSLGAGAREQYF. The CDR3 region has the DNA TGTGCCAGCAGCTTGGGAGCGGGAGCTCGCGAGCAGTACTTC.